The clone carrying this T cell receptor (beta chain) was recorded a few times. Its matching antigen is unknown. Preparation of the TCRbeta library was carried out with unique molecular identifiers. TCRdb called the PCR reads again in MiXCR, with one record for every CDR3 protein. The sample has about 300,000 distinct CDR3 sequences, around a tenth seen once. The sample is drawn from a study of T-cell reconstitution after alpha-beta-depleted transplantation in children. Overall study findings and caveats: The study reportedly traced alpha-beta T cells about two months after transplant to several hundred expanded graft clones. Most T-cell counts and diversity one year after the transplant came from T cells that were newly produced.

The CDR3 spans 14 residues. CDR1 is SEHNR, CDR2 FQNEAQ, per germline (reference sequence). V was clipped by 1 base and J by 6 bases, with 10 bases between them. V is TRBV7-9 and J is TRBJ2-1; D not resolved. The material was PBMCs, obtained before TCRalphabeta/CD19-depleted stem cell transplant. The sequence derives from a boy in the first two years of life with acute myeloid leukemia, due to receive a stem cell transplant. The CDR3 bases are TGTGCCAGCAGCTTAGGGGTCCCTATCAATGAGCAGTTCTTC. Translating it yields CASSLGVPINEQFF.